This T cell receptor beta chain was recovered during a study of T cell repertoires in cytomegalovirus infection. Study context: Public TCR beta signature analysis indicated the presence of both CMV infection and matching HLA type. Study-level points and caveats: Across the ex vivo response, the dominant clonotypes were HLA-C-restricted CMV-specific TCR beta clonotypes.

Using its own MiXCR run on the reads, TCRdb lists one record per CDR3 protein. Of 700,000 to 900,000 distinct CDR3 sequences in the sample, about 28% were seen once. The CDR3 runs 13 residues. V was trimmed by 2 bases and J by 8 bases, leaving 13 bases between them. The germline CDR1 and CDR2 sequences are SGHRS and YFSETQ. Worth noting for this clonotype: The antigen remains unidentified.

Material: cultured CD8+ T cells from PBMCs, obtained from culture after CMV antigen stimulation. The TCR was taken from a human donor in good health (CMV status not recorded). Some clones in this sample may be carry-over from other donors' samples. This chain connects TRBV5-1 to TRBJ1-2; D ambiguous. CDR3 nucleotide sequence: TGCGCCAGCAGCTTTTCAGGCGGTGGGGGCTACACCTTC. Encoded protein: CASSFSGGGGYTF.